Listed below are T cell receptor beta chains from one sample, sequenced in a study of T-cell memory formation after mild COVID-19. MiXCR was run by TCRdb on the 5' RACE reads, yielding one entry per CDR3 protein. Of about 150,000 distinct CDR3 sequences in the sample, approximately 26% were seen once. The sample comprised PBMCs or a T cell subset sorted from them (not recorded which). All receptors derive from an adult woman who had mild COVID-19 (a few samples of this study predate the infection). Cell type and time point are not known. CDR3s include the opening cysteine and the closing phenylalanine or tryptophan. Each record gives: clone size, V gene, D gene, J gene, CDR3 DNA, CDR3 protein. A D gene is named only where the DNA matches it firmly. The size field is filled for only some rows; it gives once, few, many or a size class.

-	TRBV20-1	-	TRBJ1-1	TGCAGTGCTAGGGGGAACAGGGTCACTGAAGCTTTCTTT	CSARGNRVTEAFF
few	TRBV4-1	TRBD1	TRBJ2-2	TGCGCCAGCAGCGGGACCCGACAGGGGGAGGCCGGGGAGCTGTTTTTT	CASSGTRQGEAGELFF
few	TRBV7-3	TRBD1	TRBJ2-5	TGTGCCAGCACTCCGGGGTACAGGGGCCCACAAGAGACCCAGTACTTC	CASTPGYRGPQETQYF
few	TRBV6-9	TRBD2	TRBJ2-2	TGTGCCAGCACCCCGGACGGACTAGCGATGGGGGAGCTGTTTTTT	CASTPDGLAMGELFF
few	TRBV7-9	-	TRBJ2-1	TGTGCCAGCAGCCCCAAGGGGGGGAAGGGCAATGAGCAGTTCTTC	CASSPKGGKGNEQFF
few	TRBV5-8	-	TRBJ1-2	TGTGCCAGCAGCTTGGGACCGTGGTATGGCTACACCTTC	CASSLGPWYGYTF
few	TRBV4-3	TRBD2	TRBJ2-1	TGCGCCAGCAGCCAAGAGCGACTAGCGGGAGGGCCAATGAGGAATGAGCAGTTCTTC	CASSQERLAGGPMRNEQFF
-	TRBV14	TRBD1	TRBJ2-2	TGTGCCAGCAGCCAAGACACAGGGGTCGGGGAGCTGTTTTTT	CASSQDTGVGELFF
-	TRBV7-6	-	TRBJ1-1	TGTGCCAGCAGCTTAGGGGCAGCCTACGAAGCTTTCTTT	CASSLGAAYEAFF
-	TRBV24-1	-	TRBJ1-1	TGTGCCACCAGTCTGGCCGCCAACACTGAAGCTTTCTTT	CATSLAANTEAFF
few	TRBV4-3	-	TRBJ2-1	TGCGCCAGCAGCCAAGACCTAGGCTCCTACAATGAGCAGTTCTTC	CASSQDLGSYNEQFF
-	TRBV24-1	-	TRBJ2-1	TGTGCCACCAGTGATTTGAGGACCGCAAATGAGCAGTTCTTC	CATSDLRTANEQFF
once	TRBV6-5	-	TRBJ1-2	TGTGCCAGCAGGATACAGGGTGGTGGCTACACCTTC	CASRIQGGGYTF
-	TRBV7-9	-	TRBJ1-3	TGTGCCAGCAGCGGTAGGGTAATAGCTGACACCATATATTTT	CASSGRVIADTIYF
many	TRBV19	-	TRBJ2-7	TGTGCCAGTAGTGGGGCCTACGAGCAGTACTTC	CASSGAYEQYF
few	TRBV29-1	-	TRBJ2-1	TGCAGCGTTGAAGCCCCGGGGAGCTATGCTGAGCAGTTCTTC	CSVEAPGSYAEQFF
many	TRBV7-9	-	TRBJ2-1	TGTGCCAGCAGCCTAGAGGGTGAGCAGTTCTTC	CASSLEGEQFF